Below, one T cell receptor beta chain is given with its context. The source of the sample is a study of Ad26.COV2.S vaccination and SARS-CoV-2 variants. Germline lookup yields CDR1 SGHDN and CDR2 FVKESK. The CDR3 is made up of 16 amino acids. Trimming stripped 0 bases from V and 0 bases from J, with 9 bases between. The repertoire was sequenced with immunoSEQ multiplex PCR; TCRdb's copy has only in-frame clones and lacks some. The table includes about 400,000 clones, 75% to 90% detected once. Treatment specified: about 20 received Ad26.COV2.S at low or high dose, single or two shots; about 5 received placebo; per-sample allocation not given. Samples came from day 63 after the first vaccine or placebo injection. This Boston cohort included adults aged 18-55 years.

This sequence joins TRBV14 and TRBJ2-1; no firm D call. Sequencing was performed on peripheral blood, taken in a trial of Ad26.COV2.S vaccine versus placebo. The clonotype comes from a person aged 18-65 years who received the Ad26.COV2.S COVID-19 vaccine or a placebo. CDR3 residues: CASSQESFFSYNEQFF. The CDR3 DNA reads TGTGCCAGCAGCCAAGAATCGTTCTTCTCCTACAATGAGCAGTTCTTC.